A selection of T cell receptor beta chains follows, all from one sample in a study of patients with pleural tuberculosis. TCRdb re-called the reads through MiXCR, storing one row per CDR3 protein. The sample yields tens of thousands of distinct CDR3 sequences, about 18% seen once. Material: peripheral blood. The receptors were sampled from a human donor with pleural tuberculosis. The CDR3 runs from the conserved cysteine through the conserved F or W. A D gene is named only where the DNA matches it firmly. Clone size is given for some rows only: seen once, a few or many times, or a class if the clone is expanded.

TRBJ2-1,15,NA,TRBV2,many,CASSEKAVSYNEQFF,TGTGCCAGCAGTGAAAAAGCGGTCTCCTACAATGAGCAGTTCTTC
TRBJ2-7,14,NA,TRBV28,many,CASSDLGQLGEQYF,TGTGCCAGCAGCGATCTCGGACAGCTTGGCGAGCAGTACTTC
TRBJ1-4,15,TRBD1,TRBV6-1,medium-sized,CASSGGDRRQEKLFF,TGTGCCAGCAGTGGAGGGGACAGGCGGCAGGAAAAACTGTTTTTT
TRBJ2-3,14,TRBD2,TRBV9,many,CASSVVREGQTQYF,TGTGCCAGCAGCGTAGTCCGGGAGGGCCAAACGCAGTATTTT
TRBJ2-5,14,NA,TRBV5-4,many,CASSLGGVIETQYF,TGTGCCAGCAGCTTGGGAGGGGTGATAGAGACCCAGTACTTC
TRBJ2-1,14,TRBD2,TRBV20-1,medium-sized,CSAALGLANNEQFF,TGCAGTGCTGCCTTAGGACTAGCCAACAATGAGCAGTTCTTC
TRBJ2-7,14,TRBD2,TRBV28,many,CASSSGTRVAEQYF,TGTGCCAGCAGTTCCGGGACTAGAGTTGCCGAGCAGTACTTC
TRBJ2-3,13,NA,TRBV6-1,medium-sized,CASRGAYPDTQYF,TGTGCCAGCAGGGGAGCGTATCCAGATACGCAGTATTTT
TRBJ1-5,14,NA,TRBV30,NA,CAWSVARLNQPQHF,TGTGCCTGGAGTGTAGCAAGACTCAATCAGCCCCAGCATTTT
TRBJ2-7,14,NA,TRBV7-6,NA,CASNLSAISYEQYF,TGTGCCAGCAACTTAAGTGCGATAAGCTACGAGCAGTACTTC
TRBJ1-1,14,NA,TRBV20-1,NA,CSARDRYGNTEASF,TGCAGTGCTAGAGATCGGTACGGTAACACTGAGGCTTCCTTT
TRBJ2-1,15,TRBD2,TRBV20-1,NA,CSASSSGAHYNEQFF,TGCAGTGCTAGCTCAAGCGGGGCCCACTACAACGAGCAGTTCTTC
TRBJ1-2,13,NA,TRBV4-2,many,CASSQPPMDSISF,TGTGCCAGCAGCCAACCACCCATGGACAGCATATCCTTC
TRBJ1-5,17,NA,TRBV4-1,many,CASSHPPAAGGNQPQHF,TGCGCCAGCAGCCACCCGCCGGCAGCAGGCGGCAATCAGCCCCAGCATTTT
TRBJ1-2,13,TRBD1,TRBV12-3/TRBV12-4,NA,CASRSTGNYGYSF,TGTGCCAGCAGGTCGACAGGGAACTATGGCTACTCCTTC
TRBJ1-1,14,NA,TRBV6-1,many,CASSFQQGGTEAFF,TGTGCCAGCAGTTTCCAACAGGGCGGCACTGAAGCTTTCTTT
TRBJ1-3,15,NA,TRBV7-2,many,CASSRIRGAGNTIYF,TGTGCCAGCAGCCGTATTAGAGGGGCCGGAAACACCATATATTTT
TRBJ2-7,13,NA,TRBV27,many,CASSLGAGYEQYF,TGTGCCAGCAGTTTAGGAGCCGGCTACGAGCAGTACTTC
TRBJ2-3,14,TRBD1,TRBV12-3/TRBV12-4,many,CASSRGQGTDTQYF,TGTGCCAGCAGTCGTGGACAGGGCACAGATACGCAGTATTTT
TRBJ1-1,14,NA,TRBV10-3,many,CAISSDRGNTEAFF,TGTGCCATCAGCTCGGACAGAGGGAACACTGAAGCTTTCTTT
TRBJ2-1,15,TRBD1,TRBV4-3,many,CASSQPDRALHEQFF,TGCGCCAGCAGCCAACCGGACAGGGCGTTGCATGAGCAGTTCTTC
TRBJ2-3,15,TRBD1,TRBV20-1,many,CSALSATGETDTQYF,TGCAGTGCCCTATCCGCGACAGGGGAAACAGATACGCAGTATTTT